This T cell receptor beta chain comes out of a study of shared T cell receptors in the human thymus. V gave up 5 bases and J gave up 8 bases, with 15 bases separating them. The CDR3 spans 12 residues. Germline lookup yields CDR1 GTSNPN and CDR2 SVGIG (reference sequence). Measured with immunoSEQ multiplex PCR; TCRdb has only the in-frame clones, and not every one. Of about 500,000 clones in the sample, 75% to 80% were seen once. This sample also appeared in a second study, on human thymus T cells. That report notes: Thymic material originated from resections removed in the course of corrective heart surgery. Thymic as well as blood repertoires seemed to favor certain V and J genes unevenly. Unrelated individuals had highly overlapping thymic repertoires, as reported in related research.

The receptor was isolated from a boy in the first two years of life with a congenital heart defect. This chain joins TRBV30 and TRBJ1-2; perhaps TRBD1 as D (6 bases). Material for sequencing was thymocytes. The CDR3 nucleotides are TGTGCCTGGGATGTACAGGGAGAGGGCTACACCTTC. Its translation is CAWDVQGEGYTF.